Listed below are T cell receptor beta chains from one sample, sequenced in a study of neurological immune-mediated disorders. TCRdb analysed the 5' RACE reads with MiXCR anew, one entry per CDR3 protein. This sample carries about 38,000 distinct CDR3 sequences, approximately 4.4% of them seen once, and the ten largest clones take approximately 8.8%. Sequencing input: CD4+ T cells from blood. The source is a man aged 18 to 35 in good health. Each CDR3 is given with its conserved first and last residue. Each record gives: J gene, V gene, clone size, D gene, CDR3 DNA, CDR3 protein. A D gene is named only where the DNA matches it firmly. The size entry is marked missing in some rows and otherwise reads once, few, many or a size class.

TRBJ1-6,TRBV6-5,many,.,TGTGCCAGCAGCTCGCGGGGGCTCAGTAATTCACCCCTCCACTTT,CASSSRGLSNSPLHF
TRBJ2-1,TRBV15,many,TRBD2,TGTGCCACCAGCGGAGCGGGGGGGTACAATGAGCAGTTCTTC,CATSGAGGYNEQFF
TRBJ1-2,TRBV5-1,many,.,TGCGCCAGCAGCTTATCGGAGGGAAGTTACTATGGCTACACCTTC,CASSLSEGSYYGYTF
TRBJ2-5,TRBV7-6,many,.,TGTGCCAGCAGCTACGACCTGACTAGTAGGGCCCAGTACTTC,CASSYDLTSRAQYF
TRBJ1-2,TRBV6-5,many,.,TGTGCCAGCAGGCAACAGGGAGAAGCTGGCTACACCTTC,CASRQQGEAGYTF
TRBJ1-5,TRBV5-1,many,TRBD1,TGCGCCAGCAGCTCGGAGGGGACAGTGAATCAGCCCCAGCATTTT,CASSSEGTVNQPQHF
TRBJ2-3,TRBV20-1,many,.,TGCAGTGCTATTGGACAGAAGACCACAGATACGCAGTATTTT,CSAIGQKTTDTQYF
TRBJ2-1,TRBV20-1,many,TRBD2,TGCAGTGCTAGACCGGGGACTAGCGGGGGGCGGGAGCAGTTCTTC,CSARPGTSGGREQFF
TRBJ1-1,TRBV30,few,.,TGTGCCTGGAGCGCAAGTACTGAAGCTTTCTTT,CAWSASTEAFF
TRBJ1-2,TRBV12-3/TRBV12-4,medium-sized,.,TGTGCCAGCAGTTATCGTCACGGCTACACCTTC,CASSYRHGYTF
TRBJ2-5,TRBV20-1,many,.,TGCAGTGCTAGAGATAAAGGTTTCTGGTACTTC,CSARDKGFWYF
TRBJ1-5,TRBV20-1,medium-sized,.,TGCAGTGCTAGACCCCGGGCGACGCTCAATCAGCCCCAGCATTTT,CSARPRATLNQPQHF
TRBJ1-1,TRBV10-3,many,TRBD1,TGTGCCATCAGTAACAGGGGGCTCATGAACACTGAAGCTTTCTTT,CAISNRGLMNTEAFF
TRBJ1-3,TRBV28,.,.,TGTGCCAGCAGTCCTATTAACTCTGGAAACACCATATATTTT,CASSPINSGNTIYF
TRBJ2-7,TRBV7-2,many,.,TGTGCCAGCAGTCCTCGGGCGAGGGAGCAGTACTTC,CASSPRAREQYF
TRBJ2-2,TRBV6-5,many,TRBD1,TGTGCCAGCAGTTATAGGGGGCGGAACACCGGGGAGCTGTTTTTT,CASSYRGRNTGELFF
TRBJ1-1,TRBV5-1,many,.,TGCGCCAGCAGCTTGGCCGGGACAAACGCGAGAGAAGCTTTCTTT,CASSLAGTNAREAFF
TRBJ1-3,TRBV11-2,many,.,TGTGCCAGCAGCCCACGTCACCTCCTCGGCAACACCATATATTTT,CASSPRHLLGNTIYF
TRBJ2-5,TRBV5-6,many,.,TGTGCCAGCAGCTTGGTCGAGGAGACCCAGTACTTC,CASSLVEETQYF
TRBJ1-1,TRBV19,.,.,TGTGCCAGCGGACAGCCGAACACTGAAGCTTTCTTT,CASGQPNTEAFF
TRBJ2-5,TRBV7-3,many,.,TGTGCCAGCAGCCCCTTCTTTGGGGAGACCCAGTACTTC,CASSPFFGETQYF
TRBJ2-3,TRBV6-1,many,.,TGTGCCAGCAGTGAAACACAGGGCACAGATACGCAGTATTTT,CASSETQGTDTQYF
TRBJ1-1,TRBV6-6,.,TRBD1,TGTGCCAGCAGTTTTTGGACAGGGTCCTTGAACACTGAAGCTTTCTTT,CASSFWTGSLNTEAFF
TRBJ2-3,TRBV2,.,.,TGTGCCAGCAGGATACGGTATACGCAGTATTTT,CASRIRYTQYF
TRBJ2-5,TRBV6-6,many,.,TGTGCCAGCAGTTACCCCTCCCAAGCAGAGACCCAGTACTTC,CASSYPSQAETQYF
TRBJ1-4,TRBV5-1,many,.,TGCGCCAGCAGCCGTGGGACCGATGAAAAACTGTTTTTT,CASSRGTDEKLFF
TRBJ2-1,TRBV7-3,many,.,TGTGCCAGCAGTTTTGGGCCAAGCTCCTACAATGAGCAGTTCTTC,CASSFGPSSYNEQFF
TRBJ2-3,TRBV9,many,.,TGTGCCAGCAGCGCCACGACAGCAACTAGCACAGATACGCAGTATTTT,CASSATTATSTDTQYF
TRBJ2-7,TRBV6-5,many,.,TGTGCCAGCAGCGCCAGCCCCATATACTACGAGCAGTACTTT,CASSASPIYYEQYF
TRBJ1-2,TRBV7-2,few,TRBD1,TGTGCCAGCAGCCCGGGACAGGGGGCCTATGGCTACACCTTC,CASSPGQGAYGYTF
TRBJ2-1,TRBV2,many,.,TGTGCCAGCAGACCGGGGGCATCACACTCCTACAATGAGCAGTTCTTC,CASRPGASHSYNEQFF
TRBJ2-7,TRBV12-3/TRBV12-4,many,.,TGTGCCAGCTCAAACGGGGGGGACAGAGACTACGAGCAGTACTTC,CASSNGGDRDYEQYF
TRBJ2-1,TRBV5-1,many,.,TGCGCCAGCAGCTTAGACTGGAATGAGCAGTTCTTC,CASSLDWNEQFF
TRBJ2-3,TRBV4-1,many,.,TGCGCCAGCAGCCAAGGCTGGGCAGATACGCAGTATTTT,CASSQGWADTQYF
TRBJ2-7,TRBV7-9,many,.,TGTGCCAGCAGCTTAGAACTCGGGGGGCGAGAGCAGTACTTC,CASSLELGGREQYF
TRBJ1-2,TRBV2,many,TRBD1,TGTGCCAGCAGTCCAGGGGGCGACTATGGCTACACCTTC,CASSPGGDYGYTF
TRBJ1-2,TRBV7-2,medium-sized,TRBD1,TGTGCCAGCAGCTTAGCCCCGGGACAGGGCTATGGCTACACCTTC,CASSLAPGQGYGYTF
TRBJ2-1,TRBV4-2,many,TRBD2,TGTGCCAGCAGCCAAGAGGGGACTAATGTCTACAATGAGCAGTTCTTC,CASSQEGTNVYNEQFF
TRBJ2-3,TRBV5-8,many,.,TGTGCCAGCAGCTTGGGGGATCGCCCAGATACGCAGTATTTT,CASSLGDRPDTQYF
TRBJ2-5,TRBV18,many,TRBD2,TGTGCCAGCTCACCACCTGGTCGAAGCGGGGGATTGGAGACCCAGTACTTC,CASSPPGRSGGLETQYF
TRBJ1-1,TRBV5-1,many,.,TGCGCCAGCAGCTTGGAGCTCAACACTGAAGCTTTCTTT,CASSLELNTEAFF
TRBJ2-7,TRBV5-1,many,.,TGCGCCAGCAGCTTGGGGGTCGGAGCCTCCTTCTCCTACGAGCAGTACTTC,CASSLGVGASFSYEQYF
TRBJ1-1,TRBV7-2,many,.,TGTGCCAGCAGCCCTCAGTTGAACACTGAAGCTTTCTTT,CASSPQLNTEAFF
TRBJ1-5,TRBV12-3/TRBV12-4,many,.,TGTGCCAGCAGTTTGTGGGACGGCTTTCAGCCCCAGCATTTT,CASSLWDGFQPQHF
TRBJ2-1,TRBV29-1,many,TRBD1,TGCAGCGTTGAGGAGACAGGGAGAAGCAATGAGCAGTTCTTC,CSVEETGRSNEQFF
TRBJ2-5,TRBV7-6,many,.,TGTGCCAGCAGCTTAGGGGTGTTGACCGAAGAGACCCAGTACTTC,CASSLGVLTEETQYF
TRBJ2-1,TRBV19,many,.,TGTGCCAGTAGTATAGGGCAGGGATTTTCCAATGAGCAGTTCTTC,CASSIGQGFSNEQFF
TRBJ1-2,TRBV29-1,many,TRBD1,TGCAGCGTTGTGACAGGGATCCCTCCCTATGGCTACACCTTC,CSVVTGIPPYGYTF
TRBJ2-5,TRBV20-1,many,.,TGCAGTGCTCCGGCGACAGCTAACCAAGAGACCCAGTACTTC,CSAPATANQETQYF
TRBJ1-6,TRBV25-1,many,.,TGTGCCAGCAGTGAATCCACTAGTACGGCCGCCCTCCACTTT,CASSESTSTAALHF